This T cell receptor beta chain was recorded in a study of shared clonotypes between healthy human individuals. Sequencing used immunoSEQ multiplex PCR; TCRdb keeps in-frame clones, though not all of them. The sample holds 1.6 million or so clones; about 98.5% are singletons and the top ten take around 0.38%. The V gene lost 4 bases and the J gene lost 3 bases, with 9 bases spanning the gap. The germline V gene has CDR1 MNHNY and CDR2 SVGAGI (reference sequence). This CDR3 spans 14 amino acids. V usage is TRBV6-6 and J usage is TRBJ1-4, with D unclear. The sample consisted of naive CD4+ T cells sorted from blood. Subset: CD45RA+ positively selected. The receptor comes from a young man in good health. The CDR3 loop reads CASSSRASNEKLFF. The DNA for the CDR3 is TGTGCCAGCAGTTCCCGGGCCTCTAATGAAAAACTGTTTTTT.